This section outlines one T cell receptor (beta chain) sequence together with its context. The target antigen is unknown. This sample stems from a study of cytomegalovirus exposure and HLA in healthy donors. Looking at the study overall: In terms of ancestry, the Caucasian-associated cluster contained more than 65% of the roughly 360 genotyped donors.

Overall study findings and caveats: From TCR beta sequences, most subjects' HLA-A and HLA-B alleles were reportedly predicted accurately. When a later analysis compared HLA-associated TCR beta chains with equally common others, the HLA-associated chains turned out to be more clonally expanded and to have lower generation probabilities.

PCR employed 60 Vbeta and 13 Jbeta primers. Sequencing used immunoSEQ multiplex PCR; TCRdb keeps in-frame clones, though not all of them. The data contain 150,000 to 200,000 clones, approximately 84% of them singletons. Trimming removed 8 bases from V and 0 bases from J, with 8 bases in between. Germline CDR1 MNHNY, CDR2 SVGAGI (reference sequence). The CDR3 runs 12 residues. The sequence was obtained from a girl under three years old in good health and CMV-seronegative. The genes are TRBV6-6 and TRBJ2-7; the D gene is possibly TRBD2 (5 bases). The sample taken for sequencing was PBMCs. As DNA, the CDR3 is TGTGCCAGCCGGGAACCCTCCTACGAGCAGTACTTC. Its protein is CASREPSYEQYF.